This TCR beta chain was profiled in a study of molecular identifiers for immune sequencing clone quantification. In TCRdb, the PCR reads were re-called with MiXCR into one record per CDR3 protein. Of about 40,000 distinct CDR3 sequences in the sample, roughly 20% were seen once. The table lists this clonotype with many counts. Naive CD8 T cells were FACS-sorted by CD8+CD4-CCR7+CD45RA+ markers. The clonotype was recovered from a human donor in good health. Some libraries in this study had Jurkat cell RNA spiked in. Sequenced: naive CD8+ T cells from blood, with Jurkat cell RNA spiked in. Subset of the sample: FACS-sorted CD8+CD4-CCR7+CD45RA+ naive T cells.

CDR3 amino acids: CASSSTSVRGTQYF. The DNA of the CDR3 is TGTGCCAGCAGTAGTACCTCCGTCCGGGGTACGCAGTATTTT. The genes are TRBV6-6 and TRBJ2-3; perhaps TRBD2 as D (5 bases). Germline-derived CDR1 and CDR2 are MNHNY and SVGAGI (reference sequence). Trimming stripped 5 bases from V and 8 bases from J, with 17 bases between. The CDR3 extends over 14 amino acids.